The source of this T cell receptor beta chain is a study of a mutant IDH1 vaccine in newly diagnosed glioma (dated by TCRdb to 2020 to 2023). As for the study more broadly: Across visits V03 through V10, patients got a total of eight vaccinations, given in weeks 1, 3, 5, 7, 11, 15, 19 and 23. Vaccination started 4-6 weeks after radiotherapy alone, or was given together with temozolomide cycles in the groups whose treatment included chemotherapy. Of the approximately 30 treated patients, around 62% were male and roughly 40% were female, and a mean age of approximately 40 years was recorded. Before enrollment, most patients had been given radiochemotherapy with temozolomide as standard therapy, while the rest had received either radiotherapy alone or temozolomide alone. Six visits were used for peripheral blood collection: V03 (baseline), V05, V07, V10, V12 and V13. Longitudinal TCRB deep sequencing was performed for roughly 25 treated patients wherever samples were available for exploratory analyses.

The library was prepared using the immunoSEQ multiplex PCR assay. Rearranged TCR beta chain sequences were amplified with the hsTCRB Kit following the manufacturer's protocol. TCRB libraries were sequenced on an Illumina MiSeq. Per the original workflow: Demultiplexing, trimming and gene mapping were performed with the kit vendor's proprietary platform. TCRdb limited this immuneACCESS table to in-frame rearrangements with V and J called. A share of clones is missing; checked studies link under half to unresolved V genes, and the rest is unexplained. V and J calls and clone size are those listed in that table; D and trimming were worked out from the DNA. The sample records over 95,000 clones, roughly 88% of which are singletons. Clones ranked in the top ten supply 0.6% to 0.7% of the sample. Explained via the paper, the time point label denotes: week 11, during vaccination. Each vaccine dose was 300 ug of a 20-mer mutant IDH1 peptide in Montanide, given subcutaneously with topical imiquimod. All donors had newly diagnosed IDH1-mutant astrocytomas of WHO grade 3 or 4 that showed loss of nuclear ATRX. The samples were drawn from NOA16, a multicentre, single-arm, open-label phase I trial in Germany that tested a mutant IDH1 peptide vaccine in humans for the first time. Genomic DNA for TCRB sequencing was extracted from EDTA blood using the DNeasy Blood and Tissue Kit.

With respect to this clone: What this receptor recognizes is not known. Base qualities are not recorded, but no much larger clone differs from it by a single base.

Looking up the germline V gene yields CDR1 MDHEN and CDR2 SYDVKM. The germline V end is reduced by 8 bases and the J end by 3 bases; junction bases left unmatched: 7. Reading from cysteine to phenylalanine, the CDR3 counts 14 amino acids. Kept here is only the CDR3 DNA, which spans 42 bases and is read in frame from base 1. Points the paper makes about the study in general: Availability determined which PBMC samples were chosen for TCRB deep sequencing. The authors noted that analyses of patient blood samples could not be reproduced because of sample limitations. Pseudoprogression seemed to be unrelated to changes in the top peripheral T cell clonotypes found by TCRB sequencing. Immune responses induced by the vaccine were seen in roughly 92% of patients across multiple MHC alleles.

The rearranged chain carries TRBV28 and TRBJ2-7; TRBD1 fits 10 bases in the junction. The TCR originated in a woman between 50 and 59 years old with glioma. The sequences come from PBMCs, collected from a glioma patient whose treatment included an IDH1 peptide vaccine. CDR3 sequence: CASLADRGIYEQYF. The DNA sequence reads TGTGCCAGCCTTGCGGACAGGGGGATCTACGAGCAGTACTTC. Full variable domain (CDR3 extended with the reference TRBV28 and TRBJ2-7 proteins): DVKVTQSSRYLVKRTGEKVFLECVQDMDHENMFWYRQDPGLGLRLIYFSYDVKMKEKGDIPEGYSVSREKKERFSLILESASTNQTSMYLCASLADRGIYEQYFGPGTRLTVT.